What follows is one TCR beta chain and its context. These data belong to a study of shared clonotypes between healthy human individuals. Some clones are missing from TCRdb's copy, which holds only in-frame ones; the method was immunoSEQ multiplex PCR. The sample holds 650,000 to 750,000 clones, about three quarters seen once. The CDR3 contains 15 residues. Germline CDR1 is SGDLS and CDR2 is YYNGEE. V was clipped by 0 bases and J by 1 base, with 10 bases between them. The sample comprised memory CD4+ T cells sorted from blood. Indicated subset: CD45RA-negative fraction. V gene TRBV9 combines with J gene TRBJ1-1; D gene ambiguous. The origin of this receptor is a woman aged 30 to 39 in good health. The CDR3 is CASSVGLGSNTEAFF. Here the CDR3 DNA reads TGTGCCAGCAGCGTAGGGCTGGGGTCGAACACTGAAGCTTTCTTT.